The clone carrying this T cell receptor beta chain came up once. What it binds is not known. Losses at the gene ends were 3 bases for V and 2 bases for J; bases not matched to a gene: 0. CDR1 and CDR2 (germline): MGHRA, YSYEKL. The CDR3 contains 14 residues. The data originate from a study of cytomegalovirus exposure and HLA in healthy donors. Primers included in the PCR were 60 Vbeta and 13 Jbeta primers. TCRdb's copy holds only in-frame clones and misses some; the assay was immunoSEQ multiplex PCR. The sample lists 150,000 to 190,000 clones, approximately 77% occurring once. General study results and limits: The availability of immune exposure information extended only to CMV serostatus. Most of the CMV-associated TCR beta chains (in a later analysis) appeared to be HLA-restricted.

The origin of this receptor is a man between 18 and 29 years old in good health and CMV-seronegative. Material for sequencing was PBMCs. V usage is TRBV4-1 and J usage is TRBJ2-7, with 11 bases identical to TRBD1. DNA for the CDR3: TGCGCCAGCAGCCAGGGACAGGGGGCCTACGAGCAGTACTTC. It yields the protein CASSQGQGAYEQYF.